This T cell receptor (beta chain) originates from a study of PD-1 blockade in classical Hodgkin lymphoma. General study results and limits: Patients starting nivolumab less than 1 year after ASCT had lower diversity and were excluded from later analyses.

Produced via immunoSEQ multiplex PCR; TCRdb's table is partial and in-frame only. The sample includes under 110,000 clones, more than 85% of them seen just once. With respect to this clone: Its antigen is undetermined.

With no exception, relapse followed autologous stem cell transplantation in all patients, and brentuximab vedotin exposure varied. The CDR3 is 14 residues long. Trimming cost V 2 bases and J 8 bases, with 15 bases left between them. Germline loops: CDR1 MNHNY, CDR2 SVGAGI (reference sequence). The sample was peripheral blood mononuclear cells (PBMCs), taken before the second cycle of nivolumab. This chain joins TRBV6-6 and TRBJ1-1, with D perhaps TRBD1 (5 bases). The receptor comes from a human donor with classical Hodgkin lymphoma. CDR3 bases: TGTGCCAGCAGTTACGCGATCAGGGTTCCCGAAGCTTTCTTT. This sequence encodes CASSYAIRVPEAFF.